The 25 T cell receptor beta chains reported below all come from one sample, sequenced in a study of blood T cell repertoires in COVID-19. Measured with immunoSEQ multiplex PCR; TCRdb has only the in-frame clones, and not every one. The data show around 67,000 clones, 85% to 90% seen once. Sequencing used peripheral blood. Receptors originate from a man aged 50 to 59 with active COVID-19.

V is TRBV29-1 and J is TRBJ2-5, with a tentative D call TRBD1 (6 bases). The germline V and J ends were trimmed by 0 bases and 4 bases, with 24 bases remaining between them. Germline CDR1 is SQVTM and CDR2 is ANQGSEA. The CDR3 has 18 residues. The CDR3 DNA sequence: TGCAGCGTTGAAGATCGGGGCAGGGGCATCAGTTGGGGAGAGACCCAGTACTTC. Translation gives CSVEDRGRGISWGETQYF. Full variable domain (outside the CDR3, taken from reference TRBV29-1 and TRBJ2-5): SAVISQKPSRDICQRGTSLTIQCQVDSQVTMMFWYRQQPGQSLTLIATANQGSEATYESGFVIDKFPISRPNLTFSTLTVSNMSPEDSSIYLCSVEDRGRGISWGETQYFGPGTRLLVL.

The chain carries TRBV27 and TRBJ1-2; D unclear. Per germline, CDR1 MNHEY and CDR2 SMNVEV (reference sequence). The CDR3 contains 13 residues. Trimming took 5 bases from V and 4 from J, leaving 11 bases between them. Here the CDR3 reads CASSPREGYGYTF. The CDR3 DNA reads TGTGCCAGCAGTCCCCGGGAAGGCTATGGCTACACCTTC.

The rearrangement uses TRBV19 and TRBJ2-3; D might be TRBD1 (6 bases). Germline V gene lookup returns CDR1 LNHDA and CDR2 SQIVND (reference sequence). V lost 9 bases, J lost 7 bases, and 11 bases lay in between. The CDR3 runs to 11 residues. The CDR3 nucleotides are TGTGCCAGAAGCAGGGACAATACGCAGTATTTT. Residues: CARSRDNTQYF.

This chain joins TRBV24-1 and TRBJ2-1; TRBD2 is a possible D gene (5 bases). V was clipped by 6 bases and J by 4 bases, with 9 bases between them. CDR1 and CDR2 from the germline V gene are KGHDR and SFDVKD. CDR3 length equals 13 residues. DNA for the CDR3: TGTGCCACCAGTAGCCGGAGGTACAATGAGCAGTTCTTC. It specifies CATSSRRYNEQFF.

The chain joins TRBV29-1 to TRBJ2-3, with 12 bases aligning to TRBD2. Trimming removed 6 bases from V and 2 bases from J; junction bases left unmatched: 6. The CDR3 has 15 residues. Per the germline V gene, CDR1 is SQVTM and CDR2 is ANQGSEA. The CDR3, as DNA: TGCAGCGTATCAAGACTAGCGGGAGACACAGATACGCAGTATTTT. It specifies CSVSRLAGDTDTQYF.

V usage is TRBV24-1 and J usage is TRBJ2-5, with a tentative D call TRBD2 (5 bases). V lost 3 bases and J 1 base, leaving 11 bases between the germline ends. The germline V gene has CDR1 KGHDR and CDR2 SFDVKD. CDR3 length equals 15 residues. In nucleotides, the CDR3 is TGTGCCACCAGTGATCGGTTGAGGGCCCAAGAGACCCAGTACTTC. Its translation is CATSDRLRAQETQYF.

Ten or more counts support this clone. V usage is TRBV4-3 and J usage is TRBJ1-6; no clear D gene. Germline values: CDR1 LGHNA, CDR2 YSLEER. This CDR3 spans 16 amino acids. V shed 3 bases and J shed 7 bases, with 16 bases lying between them. The DNA of the CDR3 is TGCGCCAGCAGCCACCTGACCTCCAACGGGAATTCACCCCTCCACTTT. Translated, it gives CASSHLTSNGNSPLHF.

The genes are TRBV7-2 and TRBJ2-2; 7 nucleotides align to TRBD2. The CDR3 has 16 amino acids. J gave up 2 bases and V 5 bases, and 8 bases lay outside the gene matches. Germline values: CDR1 SGHTA, CDR2 FQGNSA. CDR3 protein: CASSRDSGSNTGELFF. The CDR3, as DNA: TGTGCCAGCAGCAGAGATAGCGGGTCCAACACCGGGGAGCTGTTTTTT.

The gene calls are TRBV2 and TRBJ1-2; 7 bases agree with TRBD1. Unmatched junction bases numbered 5, after V lost 7 bases and J lost 6 bases. There are 12 residues in the CDR3. Looked up from germline, CDR1 is SNHLY and CDR2 is FYNNEI. The CDR3 nucleotides are TGTGCCAGCACGACAGGGTACGATGGCTACACCTTC. This sequence encodes CASTTGYDGYTF.

The rearrangement uses TRBV5-1 and TRBJ2-3; D uncertain. The CDR3 extends over 15 amino acids. Deletions cut 0 bases from V and 2 bases from J, with 10 bases between. From germline, CDR1 is SGHRS and CDR2 YFSETQ. CDR3 in DNA: TGCGCCAGCAGCTTGGGAACAAGAAACACAGATACGCAGTATTTT. This translates into CASSLGTRNTDTQYF.

CDR3 coding DNA: TGCGCCAGCCTGAACCTGGAACAGGGGGGGTCTGAAGCTTTCTTT. It encodes CASLNLEQGGSEAFF. The chain uses TRBV5-1 and TRBJ1-1; 8 nucleotides match TRBD1. CDR1 and CDR2 from the germline V gene are SGHRS and YFSETQ. This CDR3 has 15 amino acids. Trimming cost V 7 bases and J 6 bases; bases outside gene matches: 14.

The chain is built from TRBV7-8 and TRBJ2-1; TRBD2 matches at 7 bases. The CDR3 contains 14 residues. The trim removed 4 bases at V and 4 bases at J, leaving 4 bases unmatched. Germline V gene lookup returns CDR1 SGHVS and CDR2 FQNEAQ. CDR3: CASSWDGGYNEQFF. The CDR3, as DNA: TGTGCCAGCAGCTGGGACGGGGGGTACAATGAGCAGTTCTTC.

The V call is TRBV4-1, the J call TRBJ2-7; the D gene is possibly TRBD2 (6 bases). Looked up from germline, CDR1 is MGHRA and CDR2 is YSYEKL. With 2 bases removed from V and 10 bases from J, the gap between germline ends came to 15 bases. The CDR3 is made up of 13 amino acids. The CDR3 DNA reads TGCGCCAGCAGCCAACAACCGGCGGGACGTCAGTACTTC. Amino acids: CASSQQPAGRQYF.

V usage is TRBV9 and J usage is TRBJ1-1; D is unresolved. V lost 1 base and J lost 2, with 6 bases in between. Germline CDR1 SGDLS, CDR2 YYNGEE. This CDR3 has 13 residues. The DNA of the CDR3 is TGTGCCAGCAGCGTAACAGTCAACACTGAAGCTTTCTTT. This sequence encodes CASSVTVNTEAFF.

V is TRBV7-3 and J is TRBJ2-1; 10 bases fit TRBD2. CDR1 is SGHTA and CDR2 is FQGTGA in the germline V gene. V shed 4 bases and J 6 bases; nucleotides not matched to a gene: 0. The CDR3 is made up of 13 amino acids. The DNA of the CDR3 is TGTGCCAGCAGCTGGACTAGCGGCAATGAGCAGTTCTTC. Its translation: CASSWTSGNEQFF.

This sequence joins TRBV11-1 and TRBJ2-1; 9 positions agree with TRBD2. Germline CDR1 is SGHAT and CDR2 is FQDESV (reference sequence). The CDR3 sequence is 14 residues long. J gave up 12 bases and V 7 bases, and 13 bases lay outside the gene matches. The CDR3 here is CASTEGTSTSWQFF. Written as DNA, the CDR3 is TGTGCCAGCACCGAAGGGACTAGCACCAGTTGGCAGTTCTTC.

The rearrangement links TRBV7-9 to TRBJ1-1, with a weak D call TRBD1 (5 bases). Germline CDR1 and CDR2: SEHNR and FQNEAQ (reference sequence). This CDR3 comprises 12 residues. The V gene lost 2 bases and the J gene lost 7 bases, with 8 bases spanning the gap. The CDR3 is CASSLTDSEAFF. The CDR3 region has the DNA TGTGCCAGCAGCTTAACCGACAGTGAAGCTTTCTTT.

V is TRBV29-1 and J is TRBJ1-2; 7 nucleotides agree with TRBD1. The germline gives CDR1 SQVTM, CDR2 ANQGSEA. V trimming: 5 bases; J trimming: 2 bases; junction bases outside the gene matches: 2. This CDR3 comprises 12 residues. This CDR3 reads CSVKDRNYGYTF. As DNA, the CDR3 is TGCAGCGTTAAGGACAGGAACTATGGCTACACCTTC.

CDR3 protein: CATSDPHQGNTEAFF. DNA for the CDR3: TGTGCCACCAGTGACCCACATCAGGGGAACACTGAAGCTTTCTTT. The rearrangement uses TRBV24-1 and TRBJ1-1, with D maybe TRBD1 (5 bases). This CDR3 has 15 amino acids. Germline CDR1 is KGHDR and CDR2 is SFDVKD. V dropped 4 bases and J dropped 1 base, with 12 bases sitting between them.

The CDR3 region is CASSPGTGGAPLHF. The DNA of the CDR3 is TGTGCCAGCAGTCCCGGGACAGGGGGAGCACCCCTCCACTTT. This sequence joins TRBV27 and TRBJ1-6; 11 nucleotides agree with TRBD1. The CDR3 runs 14 residues. The germline V gene encodes CDR1 MNHEY and CDR2 SMNVEV (reference sequence). Losses at the gene ends were 5 bases for V and 11 bases for J; bases not matched to a gene: 5.

This CDR3 is CASSAGVEQYF. The CDR3 DNA reads TGTGCCAGCAGCGCAGGGGTCGAGCAGTACTTC. V and J are TRBV2 and TRBJ2-7; D is perhaps TRBD1 (6 bases). The ends were cut back, 6 bases at V and 6 bases at J, with 9 bases in the middle. Germline V lookup: CDR1 SNHLY, CDR2 FYNNEI. This CDR3 is 11 amino acids long.

The CDR3 nucleotides read TGTGCCAGCAGTTACTATCGCAGGGGGGAGTTTGGTGAGCAGTTCTTC. Residues: CASSYYRRGEFGEQFF. The J gene is TRBJ2-1, the V gene TRBV6-2 or TRBV6-3; TRBD1 is a possible D gene (7 bases). With 1 base removed from V and 9 bases from J, the gap between germline ends came to 19 bases. CDR1 is MNHEY and CDR2 is SVGEGT in the germline V gene. The CDR3 contains 16 residues.

The V and J genes are TRBV19 and TRBJ1-1; no firm D call. Germline V gives CDR1 LNHDA, CDR2 SQIVND (reference sequence). The CDR3 covers 13 residues. Trimming removed 7 bases at V and 1 base at J, with 10 bases between. The CDR3 sequence: CASKHAGNTEAFF. In DNA, the CDR3 is TGTGCCAGTAAGCACGCCGGGAACACTGAAGCTTTCTTT.

This chain joins TRBV10-3 and TRBJ1-3; no reliable D call. Per the germline V gene, CDR1 is ENHRY and CDR2 is SYGVKD. This CDR3 is built from 16 residues. V shed 4 bases and J shed 0 bases, with 13 bases lying between them. The CDR3 here is CAISGKTESSGNTIYF. CDR3 DNA sequence: TGTGCCATCAGTGGAAAAACAGAGAGCTCTGGAAACACCATATATTTT.

The rearrangement joins TRBV5-4 to TRBJ2-2, with D possibly matching TRBD2 (6 bases). Germline V gene sequence: CDR1 SGHNT, CDR2 YYREEE (reference sequence). V lost 0 bases to trimming and J lost 6 bases, with 12 bases between them. The CDR3 totals 15 residues. The CDR3 bases are TGTGCCAGCAGCTTGGGGGACTCGAGGCCCGGGGAGCTGTTTTTT. Translation: CASSLGDSRPGELFF.